Presented here are 22 T cell receptor beta chains from one specimen sequenced in a study of cytomegalovirus exposure and HLA in healthy donors. This PCR relied on a set of 60 Vbeta primers and 13 Jbeta primers. Profiled with immunoSEQ multiplex PCR; TCRdb holds only in-frame clones, not every one. The table shows around 130,000 clones, with 60% to 85% occurring only once. Sample: PBMCs. The receptors originated from a woman aged 40 to 49 in good health and CMV-seronegative.

The CDR3 spells CASSPRTGPQETQYF. CDR3 nucleotide sequence: TGTGCCAGCTCACCCCGGACAGGTCCACAAGAGACCCAGTACTTC. The chain has TRBV18 and TRBJ2-5, with 7 bases aligning to TRBD1. Trimming cost V 3 bases and J 2 bases; bases outside gene matches: 6. This CDR3 contains 15 residues. CDR1 and CDR2 (germline): KGHSH, LQKENI.

The rearrangement joins TRBV6-1 to TRBJ1-1; 7 nucleotides match TRBD1. The CDR3 has 13 amino acids. The V and J ends lost 7 bases and 0 bases, in that order; junction bases with no gene match: 2. CDR1 MNHNS and CDR2 SASEGT come from the germline V gene. CDR3 protein: CASTQGMNTEAFF. The DNA of the CDR3 is TGTGCCAGCACACAGGGGATGAACACTGAAGCTTTCTTT.

This clone was counted a single time. This chain joins TRBV19 and TRBJ1-5; D unclear. Germline V gene data show CDR1 as LNHDA and CDR2 as SQIVND (reference sequence). V was pared by 5 bases and J by 9 bases, with 8 bases between. The CDR3 covers 11 residues. CDR3 DNA sequence: TGTGCCAGTAGTTCCGGAGGGCCCCAGCATTTT. Translating it yields CASSSGGPQHF. The full variable domain, with the rest looked up from reference TRBV19 and TRBJ1-5, is DGGITQSPKYLFRKEGQNVTLSCEQNLNHDAMYWYRQDPGQGLRLIYYSQIVNDFQKGDIAEGYSVSREKKESFPLTVTSAQKNPTAFYLCASSSGGPQHFGDGTRLSIL.

This chain uses TRBV18 with TRBJ1-2; D ambiguous. CDR1 and CDR2 from the germline V gene are KGHSH and LQKENI. The V gene lost 3 bases and the J gene lost 8 bases, with 10 bases spanning the gap. CDR3 length: 12 amino acids. Written as DNA, the CDR3 is TGTGCCAGCTCACCTGATCGGGGAGGCTACACCTTC. It yields the protein CASSPDRGGYTF.

The gene calls are TRBV29-1 and TRBJ2-1; 9 nucleotides agree with TRBD2. The V segment lost 2 bases and the J segment 5 bases; nucleotides outside the gene matches: 10. Looked up from germline, CDR1 is SQVTM and CDR2 is ANQGSEA. CDR3 length equals 16 residues. The CDR3 coding sequence is TGCAGCGTTGAACATTTACGACTAGCGGATAACAATGAGCAGTTCTTC. Protein: CSVEHLRLADNNEQFF.

V gene TRBV4-1 combines with J gene TRBJ1-2, with a tentative D call TRBD1 (5 bases). The length of the CDR3 is 16 residues. Germline lookup yields CDR1 MGHRA and CDR2 YSYEKL. The germline V and J ends were trimmed by 1 base and 7 bases, with 19 bases remaining between them. CDR3 DNA: TGCGCCAGCAGCCAAGGACACCCCGAAAGGGGCAGTGGCTACACCTTC. Residues: CASSQGHPERGSGYTF.

This sequence joins TRBV11-2 and TRBJ1-5, with 7 nucleotides matching TRBD1. Germline CDR1 SGHAT, CDR2 FQNNGV. Trimming at V came to 5 bases and at J to 3 bases, leaving 7 bases not matched to a gene. There are 15 residues in the CDR3. The CDR3 bases are TGTGCCAGCAGCCAGGGGGACGGAGTCAATCAGCCCCAGCATTTT. As protein: CASSQGDGVNQPQHF.

This chain links TRBV5-6 with TRBJ1-2, with D possibly being TRBD1 (5 bases). The CDR3 loop spans 13 amino acids. Germline values: CDR1 SGHDT, CDR2 YYEEEE. V lost 4 bases and J 4 bases, leaving 11 bases between the germline ends. The CDR3 DNA is TGTGCCAGCAGCGCCAGGGCCTCCTATGGCTACACCTTC. This encodes CASSARASYGYTF.

Turning to this clone: At one end the junction does not follow the germline gene, possibly because of a read error. The V and J genes are TRBV5-6 and TRBJ2-6; 8 bases fit TRBD1. This CDR3 is 18 amino acids long. Germline V CDR1 and CDR2: SGHDT, YYEEEE. The CDR3 region is CASSLLDRETSGANGLTF. The CDR3 region has the DNA TGTGCCAGCAGCTTACTGGACAGGGAAACTTCTGGGGCCAACGGCCTGACTTTC.

The genes are TRBV5-1 and TRBJ2-3; 10 bases fit TRBD1. The length of the CDR3 is 21 residues. The germline CDR1 and CDR2 sequences are SGHRS and YFSETQ. The junction had 16 bases not matched to a gene; V was cut back by 0 bases and J by 0 bases. CDR3 sequence: CASSLGVGTGVFFSSTDTQYF. The CDR3 coding sequence is TGCGCCAGCAGCTTGGGGGTCGGGACAGGGGTTTTTTTTTCTAGCACAGATACGCAGTATTTT.

This chain joins TRBV19 and TRBJ1-2, with TRBD1 matching 8 bases. The V gene's germline CDR1 is LNHDA and CDR2 SQIVND (reference sequence). The junction had 9 bases not matched to a gene; V was cut back by 7 bases and J by 2 bases. The length of the CDR3 is 15 residues. The DNA of the CDR3 is TGTGCCAGTACCGATGGGGCAGGGGGCAACTATGGCTACACCTTC. Protein: CASTDGAGGNYGYTF.

This clone has just one count. The chain combines TRBV28 with TRBJ1-2; 11 bases are shared with TRBD1. The V segment lost 5 bases and the J segment 3 bases; nucleotides outside the gene matches: 8. Germline V CDR1 and CDR2: MDHEN, SYDVKM. The CDR3 length is 16 residues. CDR3 bases: TGTGCCAGCAGTCCCGGGGGGACAGGGGGGGACTATGGCTACACCTTC. Its protein is CASSPGGTGGDYGYTF.

This clone has just a few counts. This chain uses TRBV30 with TRBJ1-2; possible D gene TRBD1, 5 bases. The germline gives CDR1 GTSNPN, CDR2 SVGIG (reference sequence). This CDR3 spans 17 amino acids. V gave up 0 bases and J gave up 7 bases, with 24 bases separating them. This CDR3 is CAWSVPRLTASDFGYTF. The CDR3 region has the DNA TGTGCCTGGAGTGTTCCGAGACTGACAGCCAGTGACTTTGGCTACACCTTC.

The chain has TRBV11-3 and TRBJ2-2, with D possibly being TRBD2 (6 bases). There are 16 residues in the CDR3. Germline V gene lookup returns CDR1 SGHNT and CDR2 YENEEA. V dropped 2 bases and J dropped 0 bases, with 10 bases sitting between them. The CDR3 region has the DNA TGTGCCAGCAGCTTAAACGGGGGAGCGAACACCGGGGAGCTGTTTTTT. Its translation: CASSLNGGANTGELFF. The full variable domain, rest sourced from reference TRBV11-3 and TRBJ2-2, is EAGVVQSPRYKIIEKKQPVAFWCNPISGHNTLYWYLQNLGQGPELLIRYENEEAVDDSQLPKDRFSAERLKGVDSTLKIQPAELGDSAVYLCASSLNGGANTGELFFGEGSRLTVL.

This CDR3 reads CASSPGQSNTGELFF. DNA of the CDR3: TGTGCCAGCTCACCCGGACAGTCCAACACCGGGGAGCTGTTTTTT. The J gene is TRBJ2-2, the V gene TRBV18; maybe TRBD1 (6 bases). V was cut by 3 bases and J by 2 bases, with 10 bases left in between. This CDR3 comprises 15 residues. Germline assignment: CDR1 KGHSH and CDR2 LQKENI.

The rearrangement joins TRBV2 to TRBJ1-2, with D hard to call. V gave up 8 bases and J gave up 5 bases, with 9 bases separating them. This CDR3 has 11 amino acids. Germline V gene lookup returns CDR1 SNHLY and CDR2 FYNNEI. CDR3 bases: TGTGCCAGCCCCGGGGTATATGGCTACACCTTC. Encoded protein: CASPGVYGYTF.

This clone was detected only a few times. Here the CDR3 reads CASSVEEGREQYF. CDR3 bases: TGTGCCAGCAGCGTAGAGGAGGGCCGCGAGCAGTACTTC. This chain connects TRBV9 to TRBJ2-7; D perhaps matches TRBD2 (6 bases). V was clipped by 0 bases and J by 6 bases, with 10 bases between them. Germline V gives CDR1 SGDLS, CDR2 YYNGEE. There are 13 residues in the CDR3.

V gene TRBV28 combines with J gene TRBJ2-3; 10 bases fit TRBD1. CDR3 size: 16 residues. The ends lost 4 bases at V and 4 bases at J; junction bases unmatched: 8. Germline-derived CDR1 and CDR2 are MDHEN and SYDVKM. CDR3 DNA sequence: TGTGCCAGCAGTTCATCCGGGACAGGGGAGGCAGATACGCAGTATTTT. It codes for CASSSSGTGEADTQYF.

V is TRBV5-6 and J is TRBJ2-7, with unresolved D. CDR3 length equals 11 residues. Trimming removed 6 bases at V and 6 bases at J, with 10 bases between. CDR1 is SGHDT and CDR2 is YYEEEE in the germline V gene. CDR3 residues: CASNKEFEQYF. The DNA of the CDR3 is TGTGCCAGCAATAAGGAGTTCGAGCAGTACTTC.

This chain joins TRBV5-1 and TRBJ2-7; TRBD1 matches at 8 bases. Germline V gene data show CDR1 as SGHRS and CDR2 as YFSETQ. The V and J ends lost 4 bases and 5 bases, in that order; junction bases with no gene match: 2. The CDR3 totals 12 residues. The CDR3 loop reads CASSKQGDEQYF. CDR3 bases: TGCGCCAGCAGCAAACAGGGGGACGAGCAGTACTTC.

This chain joins TRBV28 and TRBJ2-7, with TRBD1 identical over 8 bases. V lost 6 bases and J lost 2; bases outside the gene matches: 3. This CDR3 has 13 amino acids. CDR1 and CDR2 from the germline V gene are MDHEN and SYDVKM. The CDR3 sequence: CASRRQGTYEQYF. The CDR3 DNA reads TGTGCCAGCAGGCGACAGGGGACCTACGAGCAGTACTTC. Full variable domain (missing parts from reference TRBV28 and TRBJ2-7): DVKVTQSSRYLVKRTGEKVFLECVQDMDHENMFWYRQDPGLGLRLIYFSYDVKMKEKGDIPEGYSVSREKKERFSLILESASTNQTSMYLCASRRQGTYEQYFGPGTRLTVT.

This chain links TRBV6-5 with TRBJ1-1; 8 nucleotides line up with TRBD1. The CDR3 loop spans 15 amino acids. Germline-derived CDR1 and CDR2 are MNHEY and SVGAGI. With 7 bases clipped from V and 4 bases from J, the junction kept 11 bases outside the gene matches. The CDR3, as DNA: TGTGCCAGCACCCATGAACAGGGGGGGGCCACTGAAGCTTTCTTT. Its translation is CASTHEQGGATEAFF.